A single sample gave rise to the 15 T cell receptor beta chains below, sequenced in a study of T-cell memory formation after mild COVID-19. One entry per CDR3 protein results from TCRdb running MiXCR on the 5' RACE reads. The sample includes 470,000 or so distinct CDR3 sequences, approximately 18% seen only once; the top ten take about 12%. Sequenced: PBMCs or a T cell subset sorted from them (not recorded which). These receptors were collected from an adult woman who had mild COVID-19 (a few samples of this study predate the infection). Cell type and time point are not known.

This clonotype was found a few times. The rearrangement joins TRBV20-1 to TRBJ2-7, with D maybe TRBD1 (5 bases). Trimming shortened V by 4 bases and J by 1 base, and 11 bases separated the two germline ends. Germline CDR1 reads DFQATT; CDR2 reads SNEGSKA (reference sequence). This CDR3 is 13 amino acids long. DNA for the CDR3: TGCAGTGCTACGCTGGGGCCTTCCTACGAGCAGTACTTC. Residues: CSATLGPSYEQYF.

This clonotype was seen once. The CDR3 coding sequence is TGTGCCAGCAGCCCAGCCGGGCTGGGCTCCTACAATGAGCAGTTCTTC. Its protein product is CASSPAGLGSYNEQFF. V is TRBV3-1 and J is TRBJ2-1; D unclear. This CDR3 has 16 residues. V was shortened by 4 bases and J by 0 bases, with 13 bases between the two germline ends. From germline, CDR1 is LGHDT and CDR2 YNNKEL (reference sequence).

There are a few counts of this clonotype. The CDR3 region is CASSSPYSGVTEAFF. The CDR3 DNA reads as TGTGCCAGCAGTTCCCCATACAGTGGAGTCACTGAAGCTTTCTTT. The chain couples TRBV6-6 to TRBJ1-1; no clear D. The CDR3 is made up of 15 amino acids. V lost 4 bases to trimming and J lost 4 bases, with 16 bases between them. Germline CDR1 MNHNY, CDR2 SVGAGI (reference sequence).

The rearrangement joins TRBV20-1 to TRBJ2-2; D perhaps matches TRBD2 (5 bases). CDR3 length: 13 residues. Trimming took off 6 bases at V and 3 bases at J, with 11 bases between the two ends. Germline V CDR1 and CDR2: DFQATT, SNEGSKA (reference sequence). CDR3 sequence (DNA): TGCAGTGCACGCGCGGAGGACACCGGGGAGCTGTTTTTT. Translated: CSARAEDTGELFF.

This clonotype was counted only a few times. This chain joins TRBV6-5 and TRBJ2-5, with 12 nucleotides matching TRBD2. CDR1 is MNHEY, CDR2 SVGAGI, per germline. The junction had 1 base not matched to a gene; V was cut back by 0 bases and J by 2 bases. This CDR3 contains 16 residues. The CDR3 nucleotides are TGTGCCAGCAGTTACTCCGGGACTAGCGGGCAAGAGACCCAGTACTTC. Translating it yields CASSYSGTSGQETQYF.

V gene TRBV2 combines with J gene TRBJ2-7, with D possibly being TRBD1 (6 bases). Germline V gene sequence: CDR1 SNHLY, CDR2 FYNNEI. The length of the CDR3 is 12 residues. V lost 5 bases and J 5 bases, leaving 10 bases between the germline ends. In DNA form, the CDR3 reads TGTGCCAGCAGTACCAGGGGCCACGAGCAGTACTTC. Its translation is CASSTRGHEQYF.

The genes are TRBV6-5 and TRBJ2-3; weak D call: TRBD1 (5 bases). V was trimmed by 0 bases and J by 2 bases, leaving 6 bases between them. Germline V gene data show CDR1 as MNHEY and CDR2 as SVGAGI. The CDR3 sequence is 14 residues long. The CDR3 sequence: CASSYSTATDTQYF. DNA of the CDR3: TGTGCCAGCAGTTACTCGACAGCCACAGATACGCAGTATTTT.

This rearrangement joins TRBV15 to TRBJ1-4; the D gene is possibly TRBD1 (5 bases). Trimming left V 5 bases short and J 0 bases short, with 13 bases between. The length of the CDR3 is 16 residues. Germline V gene data show CDR1 as LNHNV and CDR2 as YYDKDF (reference sequence). The CDR3 nucleotides read TGTGCCACCAGCCCGGGGGGTAGCGCAACTAATGAAAAACTGTTTTTT. Its translation: CATSPGGSATNEKLFF.

The J gene is TRBJ2-7, the V gene TRBV6-5, with D possibly being TRBD1 or TRBD2 (5 bases each). CDR3 length: 12 amino acids. Germline-derived CDR1 and CDR2 are MNHEY and SVGAGI. V was cut by 11 bases and J by 6 bases, with 17 bases left in between. The CDR3 sequence: CAVSGNGAEQYF. Written as DNA, the CDR3 is TGTGCCGTATCAGGAAACGGGGCCGAGCAGTACTTC.

V gene TRBV7-8 combines with J gene TRBJ1-6; D call uncertain. Trimming stripped 1 base from V and 1 base from J, with 14 bases between. The germline CDR1 and CDR2 sequences are SGHVS and FQNEAQ. The length of the CDR3 is 18 residues. DNA of the CDR3: TGTGCCAGCAGCTTAGAGGACCCCGCTCGGTCCTATAATTCACCCCTCCACTTT. It codes for CASSLEDPARSYNSPLHF.

The V gene is TRBV20-1, the J gene TRBJ1-2; D is uncertain. The CDR3 has 11 amino acids. Looked up from germline, CDR1 is DFQATT and CDR2 is SNEGSKA (reference sequence). V gave up 0 bases and J gave up 10 bases, with 9 bases separating them. This chain's CDR3 is CSARERTVYTF. CDR3 coding DNA: TGCAGTGCTAGAGAGAGAACGGTCTACACCTTC.

This clonotype occurred a few times. This chain uses TRBV20-1 with TRBJ2-7, with 8 bases matching TRBD2. J was trimmed by 7 bases and V by 3 bases; bases with no gene match: 8. The CDR3 totals 13 residues. CDR1 is DFQATT and CDR2 is SNEGSKA in the germline V gene (reference sequence). Here the CDR3 reads CSARALADSEQYF. The DNA of the CDR3 is TGCAGTGCTAGGGCACTAGCGGATTCGGAGCAGTACTTC.

The V and J genes are TRBV20-1 and TRBJ1-5; a possible D gene is TRBD1 (6 bases). V gave up 2 bases and J gave up 5 bases, with 13 bases separating them. This CDR3 contains 14 residues. Germline V gives CDR1 DFQATT, CDR2 SNEGSKA (reference sequence). CDR3 in amino acids: CSARRGGSDQPQHF. As DNA, the CDR3 is TGCAGTGCTAGAAGAGGGGGGAGTGATCAGCCCCAGCATTTT.

This clonotype was counted between two and nine times. The V call is TRBV4-3, the J call TRBJ2-2; D is ambiguous. Germline lookup yields CDR1 LGHNA and CDR2 YSLEER. The CDR3 covers 16 residues. Trimming removed 2 bases at V and 4 bases at J, with 14 bases between. The CDR3 loop reads CASSQPLTRGTGELFF. DNA for the CDR3: TGCGCCAGCAGCCAACCTCTGACCCGAGGCACCGGGGAGCTGTTTTTT.

The rearrangement uses TRBV7-3 and TRBJ2-3; D gene unclear. CDR1 and CDR2 from the germline V gene are SGHTA and FQGTGA. Trimming stripped 1 base from V and 2 bases from J, with 10 bases between. This CDR3 spans 15 amino acids. CDR3 nucleotide sequence: TGTGCCAGCAGCTTAATGATAGGAGACACAGATACGCAGTATTTT. Protein sequence: CASSLMIGDTDTQYF. The variable domain in full, completed from reference TRBV7-3 and TRBJ2-3, reads GAGVSQTPSNKVTEKGKYVELRCDPISGHTALYWYRQSLGQGPEFLIYFQGTGAADDSGLPNDRFFAVRPEGSVSTLKIQRTERGDSAVYLCASSLMIGDTDTQYFGPGTRLTVL.